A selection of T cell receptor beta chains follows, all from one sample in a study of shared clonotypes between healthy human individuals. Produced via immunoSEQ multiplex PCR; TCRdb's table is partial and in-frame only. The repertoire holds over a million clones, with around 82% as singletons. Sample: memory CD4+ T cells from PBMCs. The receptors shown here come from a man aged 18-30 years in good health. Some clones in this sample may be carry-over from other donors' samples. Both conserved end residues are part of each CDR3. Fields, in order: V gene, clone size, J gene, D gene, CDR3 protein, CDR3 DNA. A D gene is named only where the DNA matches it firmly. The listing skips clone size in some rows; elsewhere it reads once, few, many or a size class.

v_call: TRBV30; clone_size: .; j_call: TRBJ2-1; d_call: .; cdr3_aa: CAWSLGASWFF; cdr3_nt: TGTGCCTGGAGTCTGGGAGCAAGTTGGTTCTTC
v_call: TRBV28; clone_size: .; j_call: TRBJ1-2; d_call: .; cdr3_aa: CASRYLPQTNYGYTF; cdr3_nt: TGTGCCAGCAGATACCTCCCGCAGACTAACTATGGCTACACCTTC
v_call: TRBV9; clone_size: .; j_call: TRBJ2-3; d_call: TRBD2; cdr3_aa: CASSVGLAGSGTDTQYF; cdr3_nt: TGTGCCAGCAGCGTAGGGCTAGCGGGATCGGGAACAGATACGCAGTATTTT
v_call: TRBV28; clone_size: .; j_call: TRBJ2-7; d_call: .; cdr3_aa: CASSYQGHEQYF; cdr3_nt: TGTGCCAGCAGTTATCAGGGCCACGAGCAGTACTTC
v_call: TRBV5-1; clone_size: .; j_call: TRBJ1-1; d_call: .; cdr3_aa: CASSLVQMNTEAFF; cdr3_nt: TGCGCCAGCAGCTTGGTTCAGATGAACACTGAAGCTTTCTTT
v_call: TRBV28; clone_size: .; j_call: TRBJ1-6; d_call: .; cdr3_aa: CASKQGGSPLHF; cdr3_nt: TGTGCCAGCAAGCAGGGAGGGTCACCCCTCCACTTT
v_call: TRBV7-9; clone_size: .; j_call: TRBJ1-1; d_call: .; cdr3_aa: CASRVAAGTEAFF; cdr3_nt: TGTGCCAGCAGAGTAGCCGCGGGTACTGAAGCTTTCTTT
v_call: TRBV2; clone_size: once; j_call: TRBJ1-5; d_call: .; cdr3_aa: CASSSSGLDNQPQHF; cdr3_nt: TGTGCCAGCAGTTCCTCGGGGCTGGACAATCAGCCCCAGCATTTT
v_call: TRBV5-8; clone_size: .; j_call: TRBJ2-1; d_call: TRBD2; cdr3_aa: CASTDSGIRYNEQFF; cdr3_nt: TGTGCCAGCACCGACAGCGGGATAAGGTACAATGAGCAGTTCTTC
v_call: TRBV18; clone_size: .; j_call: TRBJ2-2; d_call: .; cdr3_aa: CASSPAQTLDTGELFF; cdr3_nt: TGTGCCAGCTCACCCGCACAGACCCTAGACACCGGGGAGCTGTTTTTT
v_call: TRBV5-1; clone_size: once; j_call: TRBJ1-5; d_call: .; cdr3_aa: CASSMEPHQPQHF; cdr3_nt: TGCGCCAGCAGCATGGAGCCACATCAGCCCCAGCATTTT
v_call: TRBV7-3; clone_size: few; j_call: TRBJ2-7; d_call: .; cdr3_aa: CASSPGVLREQYF; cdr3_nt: TGTGCCAGCAGCCCAGGGGTTCTTCGGGAGCAGTACTTC
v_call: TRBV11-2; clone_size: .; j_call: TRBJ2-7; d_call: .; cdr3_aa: CASSSSYEQYF; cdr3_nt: TGTGCCAGCAGCAGTTCCTACGAGCAGTACTTC
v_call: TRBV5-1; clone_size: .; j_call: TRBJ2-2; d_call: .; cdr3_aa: CASSYGGTNTGELFF; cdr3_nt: TGCGCCAGCAGCTATGGAGGGACGAACACCGGGGAGCTGTTTTTT
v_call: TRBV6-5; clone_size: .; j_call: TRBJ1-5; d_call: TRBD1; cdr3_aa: CASSYVQGAGQPQHF; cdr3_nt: TGTGCCAGCAGTTACGTACAGGGGGCGGGTCAGCCCCAGCATTTT
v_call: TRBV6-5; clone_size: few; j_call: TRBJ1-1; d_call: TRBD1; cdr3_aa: CASSYYRGTEAFF; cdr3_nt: TGTGCCAGCAGTTATTACAGGGGAACTGAAGCTTTCTTT
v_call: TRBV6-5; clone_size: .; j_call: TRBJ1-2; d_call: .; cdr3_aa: CASTGLKGYTF; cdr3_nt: TGTGCCAGCACCGGGCTAAAGGGCTACACCTTC
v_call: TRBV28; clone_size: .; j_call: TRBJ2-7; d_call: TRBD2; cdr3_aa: CASSRLAGAYEQYF; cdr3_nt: TGTGCCAGCAGTAGACTAGCGGGAGCGTACGAGCAGTACTTC
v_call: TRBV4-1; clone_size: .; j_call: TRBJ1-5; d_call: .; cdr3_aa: CASSQPGMGGNQPQHF; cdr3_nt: TGCGCCAGCAGCCAACCCGGGATGGGGGGCAATCAGCCCCAGCATTTT
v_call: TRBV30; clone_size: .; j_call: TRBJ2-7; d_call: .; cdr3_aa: CAWSVHNSYEQYF; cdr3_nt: TGTGCCTGGAGTGTACACAATTCCTACGAGCAGTACTTC
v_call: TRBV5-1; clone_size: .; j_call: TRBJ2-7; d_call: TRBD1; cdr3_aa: CASSGQFEGTGSYEQYF; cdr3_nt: TGCGCCAGCAGCGGACAATTCGAGGGGACAGGGTCCTACGAGCAGTACTTC
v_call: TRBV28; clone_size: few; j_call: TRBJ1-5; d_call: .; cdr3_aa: CASLFAGRNQPQHF; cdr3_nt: TGTGCCAGCCTCTTCGCAGGGAGGAATCAGCCCCAGCATTTT
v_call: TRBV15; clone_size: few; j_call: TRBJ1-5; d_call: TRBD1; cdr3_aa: CATSRGGTGNVQPQHF; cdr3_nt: TGTGCCACCAGCAGAGGGGGGACAGGGAATGTCCAGCCCCAGCATTTT
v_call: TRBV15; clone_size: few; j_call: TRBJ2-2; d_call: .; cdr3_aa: CATSDGGTLFF; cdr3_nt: TGTGCCACCAGCGACGGAGGGACGTTGTTTTTT
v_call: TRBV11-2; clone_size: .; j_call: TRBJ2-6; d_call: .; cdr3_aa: CASRAGGANVLTF; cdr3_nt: TGTGCCAGCAGGGCCGGTGGAGCCAACGTCCTGACTTTC
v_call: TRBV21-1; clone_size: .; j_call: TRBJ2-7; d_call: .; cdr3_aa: CASSKGQGVSYERQYF; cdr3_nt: TGTGCCAGCAGCAAAGGGCAGGGGGTCTCCTACGAACGGCAGTACTTC
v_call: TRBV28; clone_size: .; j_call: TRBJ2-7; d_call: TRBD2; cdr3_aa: CASSLGGSGRRNEQYF; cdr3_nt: TGTGCCAGCAGTTTAGGAGGTAGCGGGAGGAGGAACGAGCAGTACTTC
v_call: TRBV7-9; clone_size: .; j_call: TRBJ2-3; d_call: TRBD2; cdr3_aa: CASSLSASGSTDTQYF; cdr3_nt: TGTGCCAGCAGCTTATCGGCTAGCGGGAGCACAGATACGCAGTATTTT
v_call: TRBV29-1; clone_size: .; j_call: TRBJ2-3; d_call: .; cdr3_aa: CSVEDRRGTDTQYF; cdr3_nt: TGCAGCGTTGAAGATCGTAGGGGCACAGATACGCAGTATTTT
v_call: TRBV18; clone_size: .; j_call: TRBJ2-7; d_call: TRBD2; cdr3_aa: CASSPLAGVNEQYF; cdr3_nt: TGTGCCAGCTCACCCCTAGCGGGAGTGAACGAGCAGTACTTC
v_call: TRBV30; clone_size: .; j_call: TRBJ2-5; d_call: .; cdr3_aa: CAWRGRAKKETQYF; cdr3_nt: TGTGCCTGGAGGGGTCGGGCCAAAAAGGAGACCCAGTACTTC
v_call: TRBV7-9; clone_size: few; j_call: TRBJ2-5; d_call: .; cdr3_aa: CASSLGVGETQYF; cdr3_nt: TGTGCCAGCAGCTTAGGGGTCGGAGAGACCCAGTACTTC
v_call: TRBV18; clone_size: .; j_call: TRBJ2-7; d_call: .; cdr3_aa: CASSANPDEQYF; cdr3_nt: TGTGCCAGCTCAGCTAACCCTGACGAGCAGTACTTC
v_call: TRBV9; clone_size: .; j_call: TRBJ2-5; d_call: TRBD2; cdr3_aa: CASSPEASGRGEQEETQYF; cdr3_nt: TGTGCCAGCAGCCCCGAGGCTAGCGGGAGGGGGGAACAAGAAGAGACCCAGTACTTC
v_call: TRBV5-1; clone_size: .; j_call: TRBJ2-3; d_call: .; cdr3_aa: CASSSEGPDTQYF; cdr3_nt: TGCGCCAGCAGCTCGGAAGGGCCCGATACGCAGTATTTT
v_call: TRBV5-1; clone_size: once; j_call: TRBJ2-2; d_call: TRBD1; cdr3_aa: CASSASTGVGGELFF; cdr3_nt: TGCGCCAGCAGCGCCTCGACAGGGGTCGGCGGGGAGCTGTTTTTT
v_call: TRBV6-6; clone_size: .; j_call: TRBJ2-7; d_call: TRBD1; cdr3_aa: CASSYPRTGVSYEQYF; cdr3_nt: TGTGCCAGCAGTTACCCGAGGACAGGGGTGTCCTACGAGCAGTACTTC
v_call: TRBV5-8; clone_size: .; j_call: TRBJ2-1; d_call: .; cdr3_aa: CASSHWLGNEQFF; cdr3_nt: TGTGCCAGCAGTCACTGGTTGGGGAATGAGCAGTTCTTC
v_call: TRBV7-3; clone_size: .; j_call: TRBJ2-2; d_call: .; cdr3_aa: CASRPTGSGNTGELFF; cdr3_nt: TGTGCCAGCAGGCCAACAGGGTCCGGGAACACCGGGGAGCTGTTTTTT
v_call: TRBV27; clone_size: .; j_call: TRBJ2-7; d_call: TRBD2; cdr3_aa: CASRNLAGEQYF; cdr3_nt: TGTGCCAGCAGGAATTTAGCGGGCGAGCAGTACTTC
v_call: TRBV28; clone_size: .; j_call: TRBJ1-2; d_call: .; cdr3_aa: CASSLSGRGNYGYTF; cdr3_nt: TGTGCCAGCAGTTTATCTGGCAGGGGAAATTATGGCTACACCTTC
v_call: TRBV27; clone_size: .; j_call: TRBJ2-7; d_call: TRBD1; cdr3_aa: CASRPGTGIQPYEQYF; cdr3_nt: TGTGCCAGCAGACCCGGGACAGGGATCCAGCCCTACGAGCAGTACTTC
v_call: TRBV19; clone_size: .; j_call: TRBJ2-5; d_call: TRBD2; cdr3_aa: CASPGLGRETQYF; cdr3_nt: TGTGCCAGCCCGGGACTAGGTAGGGAGACCCAGTACTTC
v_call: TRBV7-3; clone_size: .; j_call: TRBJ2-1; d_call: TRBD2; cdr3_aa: CASSRAGGRSSYNEQFF; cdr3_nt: TGTGCCAGCAGCCGAGCTGGCGGGAGAAGCTCCTACAATGAGCAGTTCTTC
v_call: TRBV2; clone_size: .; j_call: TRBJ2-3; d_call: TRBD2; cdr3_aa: CASSGASGRTDTQYF; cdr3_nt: TGTGCCAGCAGTGGGGCTAGCGGGAGGACAGATACGCAGTATTTT
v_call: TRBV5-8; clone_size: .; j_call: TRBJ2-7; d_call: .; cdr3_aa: CASSQEVQGPYEQYF; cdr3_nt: TGTGCCAGCAGCCAGGAGGTACAGGGCCCATACGAGCAGTACTTC
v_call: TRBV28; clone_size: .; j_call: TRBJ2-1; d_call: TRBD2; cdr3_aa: CASSLRGLAGVHEQFF; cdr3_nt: TGTGCCAGCAGTTTAAGGGGACTAGCGGGAGTCCATGAGCAGTTCTTC
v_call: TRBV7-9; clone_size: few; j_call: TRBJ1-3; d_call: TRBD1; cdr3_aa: CASSSGGGQGNTIYF; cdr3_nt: TGTGCCAGCAGCTCCGGGGGGGGACAGGGAAACACCATATATTTT
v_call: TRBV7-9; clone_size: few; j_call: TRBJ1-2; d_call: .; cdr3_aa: CASSPYAGFYGYTF; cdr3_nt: TGTGCCAGCAGCCCCTACGCGGGGTTTTATGGCTACACCTTC
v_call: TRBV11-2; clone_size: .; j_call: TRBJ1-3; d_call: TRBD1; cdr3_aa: CASRYTGGSGNTIYF; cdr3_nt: TGTGCCAGCAGATACACAGGGGGTTCTGGAAACACCATATATTTT
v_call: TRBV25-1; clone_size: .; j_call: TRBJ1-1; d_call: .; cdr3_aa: CASSLDTRAEAFF; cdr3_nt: TGTGCCAGCAGTCTGGATACCCGCGCTGAAGCTTTCTTT
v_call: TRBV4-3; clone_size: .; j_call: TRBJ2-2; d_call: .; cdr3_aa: CASSPYRVTGELFF; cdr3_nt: TGCGCCAGCAGCCCGTACAGGGTCACCGGGGAGCTGTTTTTT
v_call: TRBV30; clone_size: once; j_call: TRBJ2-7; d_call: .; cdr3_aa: CAYNPAGEQYF; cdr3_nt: TGTGCCTACAACCCCGCGGGCGAGCAGTACTTC
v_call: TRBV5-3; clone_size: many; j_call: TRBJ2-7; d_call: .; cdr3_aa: CARSLTGKNEQYF; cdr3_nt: TGTGCCAGAAGCCTAACAGGGAAGAACGAGCAGTACTTC
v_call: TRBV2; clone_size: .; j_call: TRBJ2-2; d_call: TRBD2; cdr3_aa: CASSGLAGPTGELFF; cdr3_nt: TGTGCCAGCAGTGGACTAGCGGGACCCACCGGGGAGCTGTTTTTT
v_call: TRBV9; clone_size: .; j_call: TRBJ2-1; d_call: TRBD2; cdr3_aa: CASSVSSGMWDEQFF; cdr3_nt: TGTGCCAGCAGCGTTTCAAGCGGGATGTGGGATGAGCAGTTCTTC
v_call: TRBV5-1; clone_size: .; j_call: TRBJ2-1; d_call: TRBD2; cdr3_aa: CASSLLPPGLAGGSNEQFF; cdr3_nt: TGCGCCAGCAGCTTACTCCCACCGGGACTAGCGGGAGGGTCCAATGAGCAGTTCTTC
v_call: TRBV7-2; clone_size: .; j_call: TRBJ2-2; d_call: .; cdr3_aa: CASTPEGAGELFF; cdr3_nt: TGTGCCAGCACCCCGGAGGGGGCGGGGGAGCTGTTTTTT
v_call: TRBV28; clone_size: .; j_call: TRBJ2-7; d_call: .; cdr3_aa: CALGRVGEGYEQYF; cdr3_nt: TGTGCCCTCGGCCGTGTGGGCGAGGGCTACGAGCAGTACTTC
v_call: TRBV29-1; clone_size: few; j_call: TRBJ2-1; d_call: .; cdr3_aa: CSVGTAIHSSYNEQFF; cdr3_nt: TGCAGCGTTGGGACAGCCATTCACAGCTCCTACAATGAGCAGTTCTTC